A selection of T cell receptor beta chains follows, all from one sample in a study of blood T cells in healthy people across ages. One entry per CDR3 protein, called by TCRdb with MiXCR from the 5' RACE reads. The sample includes 1.5 million to 1.8 million distinct CDR3 sequences, less than 45% of them seen just once. Specimen: blood. These TCRs come from a woman under 30 in good health. Both conserved end residues are part of each CDR3.

v_gene	j_gene	CDR3aa
TRBV9	TRBJ1-1	CASNPIVDRAEAFF
TRBV4-1	TRBJ2-3	CASSQVHSAASDTQYF
TRBV24-1	TRBJ2-1	CATSDKAAGGFNEQFF
TRBV6-6	TRBJ1-2	CASSSQPGHGYTF
TRBV6-1	TRBJ1-1	CASSEADRTEAFF
TRBV25-1	TRBJ2-1	CASSTGTSYEQFF
TRBV7-2	.	CASSLEMVRETQYF
TRBV7-2	TRBJ2-3	CASSVAQAQTQYF
TRBV7-2	TRBJ2-4	CASSYQGRVAKNIQYF
TRBV20-1	TRBJ1-1	CSARLTGERAEAFF
TRBV12-3/TRBV12-4	TRBJ2-1	CASSWSNSYNEQFF
TRBV4-1	TRBJ1-5	CASSQAAGGPPQHF
TRBV20-1	TRBJ2-3	CSATRDITDTQYF
TRBV10-3	TRBJ2-1	CAISESSGIQISYNEQFF
TRBV11-2	TRBJ2-5	CASSRGKTQYF